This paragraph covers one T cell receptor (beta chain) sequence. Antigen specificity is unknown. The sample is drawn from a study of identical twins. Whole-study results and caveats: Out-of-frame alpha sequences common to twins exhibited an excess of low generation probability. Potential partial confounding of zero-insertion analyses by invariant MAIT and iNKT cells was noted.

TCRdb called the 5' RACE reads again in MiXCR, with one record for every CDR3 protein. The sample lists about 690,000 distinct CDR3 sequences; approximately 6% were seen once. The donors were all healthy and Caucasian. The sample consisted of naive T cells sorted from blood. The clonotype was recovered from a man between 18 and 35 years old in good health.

DNA for the CDR3: TGCAGCGTTGAAGATCTGGGTAGCGGGAGGGCCGGGGAGCTGTTTTTT. Translated, it gives CSVEDLGSGRAGELFF. The chain carries TRBV29-1 and TRBJ2-2, with 11 bases lining up with TRBD2. CDR3 size: 16 residues. Losses at the gene ends were 0 bases for V and 6 bases for J; bases not matched to a gene: 6. Germline V gives CDR1 SQVTM, CDR2 ANQGSEA.